One sample yielded the 3 T cell receptor beta chains listed below, sequenced in a study of blood T cell repertoires in COVID-19. The data were produced by immunoSEQ multiplex PCR, yet TCRdb's version contains in-frame clones alone and is incomplete. Of 68,000 or so clones detected, around 90% appear once; the ten largest clones hold approximately 0.57%. Sequencing used peripheral blood. These receptors came from a man aged 50 to 60 with COVID-19, enrolled during active disease.

This chain connects TRBV5-6 to TRBJ2-2; D perhaps matches TRBD1 (6 bases). CDR3 length: 13 amino acids. V was cut by 3 bases and J by 8 bases, with 11 bases left in between. In germline, CDR1 is SGHDT, CDR2 YYEEEE. The CDR3 region is CASSSGTRGELFF. CDR3 coding DNA: TGTGCCAGCAGCTCCGGGACAAGAGGGGAGCTGTTTTTT.

The chain carries TRBV29-1 and TRBJ1-4; TRBD1 aligns across 8 bases. Germline V gives CDR1 SQVTM, CDR2 ANQGSEA. The J segment lost 0 bases and the V segment lost 6 bases, leaving 6 bases of the junction unmatched. This CDR3 has 15 amino acids. Here the CDR3 reads CSVSGQDATNEKLFF. The CDR3 coding sequence is TGCAGCGTCTCGGGACAGGATGCAACTAATGAAAAACTGTTTTTT. The variable domain in full, completed from reference TRBV29-1 and TRBJ1-4, reads SAVISQKPSRDICQRGTSLTIQCQVDSQVTMMFWYRQQPGQSLTLIATANQGSEATYESGFVIDKFPISRPNLTFSTLTVSNMSPEDSSIYLCSVSGQDATNEKLFFGSGTQLSVL.

V gene TRBV2 combines with J gene TRBJ2-7; D not certain. Germline CDR1 and CDR2: SNHLY and FYNNEI. This CDR3 comprises 12 residues. Trimming removed 7 bases at V and 0 bases at J, with 7 bases between. This CDR3 reads CASKRLSYEQYF. Written as DNA, the CDR3 is TGTGCCAGCAAACGACTCTCCTACGAGCAGTACTTC.